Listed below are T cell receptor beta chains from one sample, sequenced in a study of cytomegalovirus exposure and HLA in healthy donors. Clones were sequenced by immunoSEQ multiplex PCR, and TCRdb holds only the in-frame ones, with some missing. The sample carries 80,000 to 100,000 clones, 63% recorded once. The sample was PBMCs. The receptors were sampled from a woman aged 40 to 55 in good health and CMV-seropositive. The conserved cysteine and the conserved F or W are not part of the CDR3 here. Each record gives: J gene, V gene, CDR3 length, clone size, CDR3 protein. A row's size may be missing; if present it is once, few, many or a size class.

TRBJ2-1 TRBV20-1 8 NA SASPTSGI
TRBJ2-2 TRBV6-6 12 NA ASRTGGNTGELF
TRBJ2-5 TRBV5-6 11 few ASSLTGPETQY
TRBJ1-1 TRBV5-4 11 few ASSIHLNTEAF
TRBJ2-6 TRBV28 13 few ASSFAGSGANVLT
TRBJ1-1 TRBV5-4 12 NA ASSLTGSNTEAF
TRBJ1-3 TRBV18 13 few ASSLSGGGGNTIY
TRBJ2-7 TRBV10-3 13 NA AIRSGGGGSYEQY
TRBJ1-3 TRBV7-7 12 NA ASSPGTAGNTIY
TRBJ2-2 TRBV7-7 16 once ASSLDLAGVSNTGELF
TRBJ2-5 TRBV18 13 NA ASSPPAGTQETQY
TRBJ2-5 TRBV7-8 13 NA ASSLAGTSQETQY
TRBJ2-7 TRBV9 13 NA ASSVSGSGAYEQY
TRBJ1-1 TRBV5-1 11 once ASRSQPNTEAF
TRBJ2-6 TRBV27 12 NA ASKGGTGANVLT
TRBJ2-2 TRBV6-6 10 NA ASSWGAGELF
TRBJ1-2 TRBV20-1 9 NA SGSSFWGYT
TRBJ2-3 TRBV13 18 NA ASSERVGPGGGVGTDTQY
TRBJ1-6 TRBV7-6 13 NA ASSLGTGKNSPLH
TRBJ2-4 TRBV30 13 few AWSPEGTAVNIQY
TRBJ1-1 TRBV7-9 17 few ASSRRLQGTGAMNTEAF
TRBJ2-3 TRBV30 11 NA AYRVAGTDTQY
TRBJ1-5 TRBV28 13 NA ASSSGALFNQPQH
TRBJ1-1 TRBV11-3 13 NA ASSLSGGMNTEAF
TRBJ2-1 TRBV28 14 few ASSSATSGSYNEQF
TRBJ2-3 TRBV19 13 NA ASSIEGGGTDTQY
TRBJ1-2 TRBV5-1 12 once ASSLAARIDGYT
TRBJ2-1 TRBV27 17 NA ASSLLGGTSGSSYNEQF
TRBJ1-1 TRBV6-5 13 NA ASSYHRPANTEAF
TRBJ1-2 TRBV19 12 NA ASSPQGLNYGYT
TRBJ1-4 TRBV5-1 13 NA ASSLGTALNEKLF